These T cell receptor beta chains were read from a single sample in a study of blood T cells in healthy people across ages. TCRdb re-derived calls from the 5' RACE reads in MiXCR, one entry per CDR3 protein. The data hold roughly 1.7 million distinct CDR3 sequences, with about 31% observed a single time. Sequencing input: blood. These TCRs come from a woman in her 30s in good health. The CDR3 runs from the conserved cysteine through the conserved F or W. A D gene is named only where the DNA matches it firmly. Size is omitted from some rows. Given values are once, few, many or a class for expanded clones.

J	D	V	size	DNA	CDR3
TRBJ2-7	TRBD1	TRBV11-1	-	TGTGCCAGCACCGCTATGGACAGGCCCTACGAGCAGTACTTC	CASTAMDRPYEQYF
TRBJ2-3	TRBD2	TRBV27	few	TGTGCCAGCAGTTTAGGGACTAGCGGGAGGAGGGATACGCAGTATTTT	CASSLGTSGRRDTQYF
TRBJ1-1	-	TRBV4-1	many	TGCGCCAGCAGCCAGGGGCACAGGAACACTGAAGCTTTCTTT	CASSQGHRNTEAFF
TRBJ1-2	-	TRBV6-5	-	TGTGCCAACAGTTACTCGGAGGGGTACTATGGCTACACCTTC	CANSYSEGYYGYTF
TRBJ2-3	-	TRBV24-1	-	TGTGCCACCAGTGATTTCGGGCAAGGGGGAAATACGCAGTATTTT	CATSDFGQGGNTQYF
TRBJ2-1	-	TRBV18	-	TGTGCCAGCTCGTACGATAGACAATCCTACAATGAGCAGTTCTTC	CASSYDRQSYNEQFF
TRBJ2-7	-	TRBV20-1	-	TGCAGTGCTAGAGCTAGCCTGGGCGAGCAGTACTTC	CSARASLGEQYF
TRBJ2-1	-	TRBV4-2	many	TGTGCCAGCAGCCAAGTCCCCGCCAATGAGCAGTTCTTC	CASSQVPANEQFF
TRBJ1-1	TRBD1	TRBV4-1	-	TGCGCCAGCAGCCACCCGGGACAGGGTAAGACTGAAGCTTTCTTT	CASSHPGQGKTEAFF
TRBJ2-3	TRBD2	TRBV6-5	-	TGTGCCAGCAGTTACTCGAGTCTGCGGGAGGGCGCAGATACGCAGTATTTT	CASSYSSLREGADTQYF
TRBJ2-3	TRBD1	TRBV4-1	many	TGCGCCAGCAGCCAAGTAGTCACAGGGGCCGGTACGCAGTATTTT	CASSQVVTGAGTQYF
TRBJ2-7	-	TRBV20-1	few	TGCAGTGCTAGGGACAGATACTCCTACGAGCAGTACTTC	CSARDRYSYEQYF
TRBJ2-5	-	TRBV18	-	TGTGCCAGCTCACCAATATCCCTACTCACTGCCCTTCCTAGGCAGGGTGACTACCAAGAGACCCAGTACTTC	CASSPISLLTALPRQGDYQETQYF
TRBJ2-7	TRBD2	TRBV5-1	-	TGCGCCAGCAGCCTTCAGCCCGGGACTAGCGGCTACGAGCAGTACTTC	CASSLQPGTSGYEQYF
TRBJ1-4	TRBD1	TRBV6-2/TRBV6-3	once	TGTGCCAGCAGTTTGACAGGGATGAATGAAAAACTGTTTTTT	CASSLTGMNEKLFF
TRBJ2-1	-	TRBV27	few	TGTGCCAGCAGTCGCCCCGGGACCCTACGCAATGAGCAGTTCTTC	CASSRPGTLRNEQFF
TRBJ2-3	TRBD2	TRBV4-1	-	TGCGCCGGCAGCCAGGGACTAGCGGTGAGCACAGATACGCAGTATTTT	CAGSQGLAVSTDTQYF
TRBJ2-7	TRBD2	TRBV28	-	TGTGCCGGCAGCCCTAGACTAGCGGGAAGCGACGAGCAGTACTTC	CAGSPRLAGSDEQYF
TRBJ2-7	TRBD2	TRBV18	-	TGTGCCAGCTCACCACGATCGCTAGCGGTTTCCTACGAGCAGTACTTC	CASSPRSLAVSYEQYF
TRBJ2-7	TRBD1	TRBV27	-	TGTGCCAGCAGTGTACAGGGGGAAAGTTACGAGCAGTACTTC	CASSVQGESYEQYF
TRBJ2-1	TRBD2	TRBV5-1	-	TGCGCCAGCAGCTTGGCTAGCGGGAGCCGGACCCCCAATGAGCAGTTCTTC	CASSLASGSRTPNEQFF
TRBJ2-4	-	TRBV29-1	many	TGCAGCGTTGCCCTAGCCAAAAACATTCAGTACTTC	CSVALAKNIQYF
TRBJ2-7	-	TRBV29-1	few	TGCAGCGCCAAAGGGACGCTCTACGAGCAGTACTTC	CSAKGTLYEQYF
TRBJ1-2	-	TRBV6-2/TRBV6-3	few	TGTGCCAGCAGTTCGGCTACCGGGACAACCTATGGCTACACCTTC	CASSSATGTTYGYTF
TRBJ2-5	-	TRBV28	few	TGTGCCAGCAGTTCCGGGGACGGCCAAGAGACCCAGTACTTC	CASSSGDGQETQYF
TRBJ2-3	-	TRBV10-3	many	TGTGCCATCAGTGGAGAGTCCAGGTCCCAACCCGCAGATACGCAGTATTTT	CAISGESRSQPADTQYF
TRBJ2-7	-	TRBV12-3/TRBV12-4	-	TGTGCCAGCAGTGCGGCGGAGGTTCCTACCTACGAGCAGTACTTC	CASSAAEVPTYEQYF
TRBJ2-7	-	TRBV6-1	many	TGTGCCAGCAGGCAGGGTTGGAACTACGAGCAGTACTTC	CASRQGWNYEQYF
TRBJ2-7	-	TRBV9	few	TGTGCCAGCAGCGAAGGGGGGGGTGGCTACGAGCAGTACTTC	CASSEGGGGYEQYF
TRBJ1-1	-	TRBV7-9	-	TGTGCCAGCAGCCCCGGAGGGGGTGGGCACACTGAAGCTTTCTTT	CASSPGGGGHTEAFF
TRBJ2-1	-	TRBV29-1	many	TGCAGCGTAGACCCTCCGGGGCCAGCCAATGAGCAGTTCTTC	CSVDPPGPANEQFF
TRBJ2-1	TRBD1	TRBV5-1	-	TGCGCCAGCGGCTTGGGATCCGGGACAGGTGTCTACTACAATGAGCAGTTCTTC	CASGLGSGTGVYYNEQFF
TRBJ2-5	TRBD2	TRBV7-9	few	TGTGCCAGCAATAACGGGGGGGCCGGGCATGAGCAGTACTTC	CASNNGGAGHEQYF
TRBJ2-7	-	TRBV5-6	-	TGTGCCAGCAGCTTGGGGGTCGGAGCCTACGAGCAGTACTTC	CASSLGVGAYEQYF
TRBJ2-3	TRBD2	TRBV27	-	TGTGCCAGCAGTCCATATCTAGCGGGGACTGATCTGACAGATACGCAGTATTTT	CASSPYLAGTDLTDTQYF
TRBJ2-7	-	TRBV4-2	few	TGTGCCAGCAGCCAAGATAAGGGTTCCCGCTACGAGCAGTACTTC	CASSQDKGSRYEQYF
TRBJ1-2	-	TRBV20-1	-	TGCAGTGCTAGGACCCGACGGGAATTGCCCTATAGCTACACCTTC	CSARTRRELPYSYTF
TRBJ2-3	-	TRBV10-3	-	TGTGCCATCAGTGAGTCGCCCGGTGGGGATACGCAGTATTTT	CAISESPGGDTQYF
TRBJ2-7	TRBD1	TRBV7-9	many	TGTGCCAGCAGCTTGACAGGGGCCTCCGACGAGCAGTACTTC	CASSLTGASDEQYF
TRBJ2-4	-	TRBV21-1	few	TGTGCCAGCGCAGACGGATTAGCCAAAAACATTCAGTACTTC	CASADGLAKNIQYF
TRBJ2-5	-	TRBV20-1	-	TGCAGTGCTAGAGTCGCGATCCAAGAGACCCAGTACTTC	CSARVAIQETQYF
TRBJ2-1	-	TRBV29-1	-	TGCAGCGTTGAAAATAAACAGTTTAGCGGCACTTACAATGAGCAGTTCTTC	CSVENKQFSGTYNEQFF